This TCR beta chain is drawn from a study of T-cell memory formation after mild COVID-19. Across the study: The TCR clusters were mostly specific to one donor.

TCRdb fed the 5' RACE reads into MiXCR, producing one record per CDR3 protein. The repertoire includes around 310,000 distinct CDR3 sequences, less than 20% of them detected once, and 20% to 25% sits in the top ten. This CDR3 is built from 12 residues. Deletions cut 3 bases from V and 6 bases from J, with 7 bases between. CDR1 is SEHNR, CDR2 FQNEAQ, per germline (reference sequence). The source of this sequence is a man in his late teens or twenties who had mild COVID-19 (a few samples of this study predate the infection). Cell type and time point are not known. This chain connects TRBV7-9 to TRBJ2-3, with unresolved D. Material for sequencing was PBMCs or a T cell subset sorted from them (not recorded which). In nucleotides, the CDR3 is TGTGCCAGCAGCTTCGTCGGGGATACGCAGTATTTT. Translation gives CASSFVGDTQYF. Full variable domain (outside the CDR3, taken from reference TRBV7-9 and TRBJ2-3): DTGVSQNPRHKITKRGQNVTFRCDPISEHNRLYWYRQTLGQGPEFLTYFQNEAQLEKSRLLSDRFSAERPKGSFSTLEIQRTEQGDSAMYLCASSFVGDTQYFGPGTRLTVL.